These T cell receptor beta chains were read from a single sample in a study of cytomegalovirus exposure and HLA in healthy donors. Produced via immunoSEQ multiplex PCR; TCRdb's table is partial and in-frame only. The profile shows approximately 180,000 clones, approximately 85% of them singletons. The material sequenced was PBMCs. The receptor source for this set is a girl aged 10 to 17 in good health and CMV-seropositive. The CDR3 runs from the conserved cysteine through the conserved F or W. The D gene is left open where the match is weak. The size field is filled for only some rows; it gives once, few, many or a size class.

TRBD1,NA,TRBV27,TRBJ1-1,TGTGCCAGCAGTTTAAGGCAGGGGGGCACTGAAGCTTTCTTT,CASSLRQGGTEAFF
TRBD1,few,TRBV4-1,TRBJ1-1,TGCGCCAGCAGCCAAAGGGGGCTGAACACTGAAGCTTTCTTT,CASSQRGLNTEAFF
TRBD2,NA,TRBV9,TRBJ2-3,TGTGCCAGCAGCGCGGGGGGGCCGAGAAGCACAGATACGCAGTATTTT,CASSAGGPRSTDTQYF
NA,NA,TRBV4-1,TRBJ1-1,TGCGCCAGCAGCCACAGGGCCTTTTCGAACACTGAAGCTTTCTTT,CASSHRAFSNTEAFF
NA,NA,TRBV7-2,TRBJ2-6,TGTGCCAGCAGCTTGGAGTCTGGGGCCAACGTCCTGACTTTC,CASSLESGANVLTF
TRBD1,NA,TRBV9,TRBJ1-3,TGTGCCAGCAGCTCTTCCTCCGGGACAGGGGAAAACACCATATATTTT,CASSSSSGTGENTIYF
NA,NA,TRBV5-6,TRBJ1-4,TGTGCCAGCAGCTTGGCGCTCTCCCAGGCAGCTAATGAAAAACTGTTTTTT,CASSLALSQAANEKLFF
TRBD2,NA,TRBV6-1,TRBJ2-1,TGTGCCAGCAGTGAACCAGCGGGGGGGCCCAATGAGCAGTTCTTC,CASSEPAGGPNEQFF
NA,NA,TRBV7-3,TRBJ2-1,TGTGCCAGCAGCTTTAGTAGCTCCTACAATGAGCAGTTCTTC,CASSFSSSYNEQFF
NA,once,TRBV7-2,TRBJ1-1,TGTGCCAGCAGCTTAGTAGGCGGGGAGCAGGGCACTGAAGCTTTCTTT,CASSLVGGEQGTEAFF
NA,NA,TRBV7-6,TRBJ1-4,TGTGCCAGCAGCTTAAGGCTAGCAGCAACTAATGAAAAACTGTTTTTT,CASSLRLAATNEKLFF
NA,NA,TRBV5-1,TRBJ2-3,TGCGCCAGCAGCTTGGAACTAAGCACAGATACGCAGTATTTT,CASSLELSTDTQYF
TRBD1,NA,TRBV5-4,TRBJ2-7,TGTGCCAGCAGCCTGGGACAGGGGGCCTCCTACGAGCAGTACTTC,CASSLGQGASYEQYF
TRBD1,NA,TRBV19,TRBJ2-7,TGTGCCAGTAGTCCCGGGACAGGCCTTTGGGAGCAGTACTTC,CASSPGTGLWEQYF
NA,NA,TRBV6-5,TRBJ1-1,TGTGCCAGCAGCCGTTACAGGACGAACACTGAAGCTTTCTTT,CASSRYRTNTEAFF